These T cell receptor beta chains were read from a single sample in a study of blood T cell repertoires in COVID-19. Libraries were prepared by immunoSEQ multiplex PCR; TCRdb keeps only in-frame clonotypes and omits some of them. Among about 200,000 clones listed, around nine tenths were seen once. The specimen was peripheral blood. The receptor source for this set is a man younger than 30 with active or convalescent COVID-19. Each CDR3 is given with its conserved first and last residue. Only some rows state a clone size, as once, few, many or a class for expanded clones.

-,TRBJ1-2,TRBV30,CAWSVLGGAIYGYTF
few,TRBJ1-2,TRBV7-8,CASSSRESNYGYTF
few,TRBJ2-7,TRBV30,CAWGRGEDEQYF
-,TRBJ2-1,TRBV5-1,CASSRTGPPGDEQFF
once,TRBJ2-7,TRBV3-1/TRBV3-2,CASSQFAGSGEQYF
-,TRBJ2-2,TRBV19,CASSTWDFSTGELFF
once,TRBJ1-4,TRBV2,CASSDDRASTNEKLFF
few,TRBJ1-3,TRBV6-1,CASSGGFGDYSGNTIYF
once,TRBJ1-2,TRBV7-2,CASSFTGTANYGYTF
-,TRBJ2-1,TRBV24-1,CATSDRMYRDSPYEQFF
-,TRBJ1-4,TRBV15,CATSRVGGDDEKLFF
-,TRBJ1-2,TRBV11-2,CASSLGRGRDGYTF
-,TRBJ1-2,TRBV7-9,CASSPGREGYTF
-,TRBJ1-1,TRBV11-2,CASSLDRYQGAAFF
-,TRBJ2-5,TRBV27,CASSMLAGARGKETQYF
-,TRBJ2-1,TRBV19,CASSTVAGRRDEQFF
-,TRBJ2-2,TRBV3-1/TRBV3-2,CASSQGGGLFF
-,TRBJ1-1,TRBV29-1,CSVEGQINTEAFF
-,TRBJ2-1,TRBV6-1,CASSEARGGPYEQFF
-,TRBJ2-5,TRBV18,CASSRDQTRETQYF
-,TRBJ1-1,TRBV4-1,CASSQEGRGRANTEAFF
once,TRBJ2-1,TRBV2,CASLTRGASGIYNEQFF